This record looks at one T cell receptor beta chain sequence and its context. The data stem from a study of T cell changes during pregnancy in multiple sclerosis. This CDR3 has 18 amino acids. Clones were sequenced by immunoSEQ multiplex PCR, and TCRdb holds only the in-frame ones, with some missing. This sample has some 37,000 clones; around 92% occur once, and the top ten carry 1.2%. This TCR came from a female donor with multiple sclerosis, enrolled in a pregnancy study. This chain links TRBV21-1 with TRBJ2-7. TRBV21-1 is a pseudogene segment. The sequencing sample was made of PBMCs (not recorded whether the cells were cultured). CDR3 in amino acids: CASSKAGWGGQTLYEQYF. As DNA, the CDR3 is TGTGCCAGCAGCAAAGCCGGGTGGGGGGGACAGACTCTATACGAGCAGTACTTC.